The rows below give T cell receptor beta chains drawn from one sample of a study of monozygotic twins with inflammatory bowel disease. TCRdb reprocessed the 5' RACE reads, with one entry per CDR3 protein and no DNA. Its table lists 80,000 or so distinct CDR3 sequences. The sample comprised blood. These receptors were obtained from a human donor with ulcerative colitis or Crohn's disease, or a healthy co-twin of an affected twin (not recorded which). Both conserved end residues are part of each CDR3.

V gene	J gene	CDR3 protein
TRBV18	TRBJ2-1	CASSPQSYAYNEQFF
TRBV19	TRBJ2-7	CASSTTGTGWYEQYF
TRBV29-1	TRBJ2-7	CSVRSDRQLEQYF
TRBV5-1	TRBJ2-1	CASSLARGVNNEQFF
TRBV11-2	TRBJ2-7	CASSLRTSNTAYEQYF
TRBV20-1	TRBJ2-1	CSARAPGRVYNEQFF
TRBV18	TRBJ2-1	CASSPGTATYNEQFF
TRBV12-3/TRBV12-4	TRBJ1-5	CASETGPGFGLQPQHF
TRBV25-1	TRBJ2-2	CASSELTPWAPQGRWDTGELFF
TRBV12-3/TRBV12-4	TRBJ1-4	CASSSGTGRVWMGEKLFF
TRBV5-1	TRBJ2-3	CASSWRPSGGFTDTQYF
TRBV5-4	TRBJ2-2	CASSLEGGELFF
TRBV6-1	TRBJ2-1	CATSTVSSYNEQFF
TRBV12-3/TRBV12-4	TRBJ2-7	CASSFAGHHYEQYF
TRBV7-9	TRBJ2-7	CASSLYLNRVSYEQYF
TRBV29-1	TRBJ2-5	CSVWTVKLQETQYF
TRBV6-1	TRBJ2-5	CASSEEFWGSFGGKKTQYF
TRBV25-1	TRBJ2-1	CASSGTGGNEQFF
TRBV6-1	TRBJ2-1	CASSPRLSAAISYNEQFF
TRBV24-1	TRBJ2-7	CATSDGRDTDYEQYF
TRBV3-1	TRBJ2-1	CASSQGMSNNEQFF
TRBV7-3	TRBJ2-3	CASSFGGTDTQYF
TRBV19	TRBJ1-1	CASSIRGQGNTEAFF
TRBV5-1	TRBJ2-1	CASSPASGGSYNEQFF
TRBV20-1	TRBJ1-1	CSATPDTEAFF
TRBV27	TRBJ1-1	CASAKPGFPPRAFF
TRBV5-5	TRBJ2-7	CASSRDDRGFSYEQYF
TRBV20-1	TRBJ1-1	CSARVGGGTEAFF
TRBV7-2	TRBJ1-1	CASSIQSGWGTEAFF
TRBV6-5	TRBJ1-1	CASRGAYTEAFF
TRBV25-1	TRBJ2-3	CASIGPVGTDTQYF
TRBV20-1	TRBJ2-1	CSARGGGAYNEQFF
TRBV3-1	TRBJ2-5	CASRGGGWTQETQYF
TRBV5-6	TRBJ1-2	CASSPPLSSSGYTF
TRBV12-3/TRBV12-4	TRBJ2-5	CASSSGPMGETQYF
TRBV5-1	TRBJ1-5	CASSLVGAQTPQHF
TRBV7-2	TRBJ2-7	CASSLEVPYEQYF
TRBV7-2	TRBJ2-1	CASSWGGFDEQFF
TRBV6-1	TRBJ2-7	CASNLAGGLSYEQYF
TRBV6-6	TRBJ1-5	CASSPGNQPQHF
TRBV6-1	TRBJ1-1	CASGRRGAEAFF
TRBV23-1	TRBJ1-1	CASSPSHPGSNGEMNTEAFF
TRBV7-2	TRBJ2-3	CASSLVLGTDTQYF
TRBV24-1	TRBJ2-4	CATSDLPKGGAKNIQYF
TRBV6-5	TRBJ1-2	CASSYSGGPGSGGYTF
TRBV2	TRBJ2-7	CASRALINPAEQYF
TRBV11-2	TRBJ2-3	CASFGGSGVSTDTQYF
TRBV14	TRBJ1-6	CASSQNRGRSPLHF
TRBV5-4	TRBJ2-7	CASSWAGSGYEQYF
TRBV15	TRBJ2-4	CATSRHLAAKNIQYF
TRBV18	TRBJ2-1	CASSPPGGTYNEQFF
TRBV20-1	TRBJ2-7	CSAVKSQGQGNEQYF
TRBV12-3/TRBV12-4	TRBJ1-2	CASSTGQLNYGYTF
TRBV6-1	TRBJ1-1	CASSRKVRGGTEAFF
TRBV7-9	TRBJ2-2	CASSLGPLGGAAYTGELFF
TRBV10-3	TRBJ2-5	CAISDWASGGQETQYF
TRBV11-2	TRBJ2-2	CASSSPPRGLVAGELFF
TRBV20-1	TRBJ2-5	CSASATHQETQYF
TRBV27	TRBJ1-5	CASSPQGVGGYQPQHF